The TCR beta chain described here comes from a study of shared clonotypes between healthy human individuals. Libraries were prepared by immunoSEQ multiplex PCR; TCRdb keeps only in-frame clonotypes and omits some of them. Here the sample spans around 700,000 clones, approximately 75% being singletons. This clonotype originated in a woman under 40 in good health. The specimen sequenced was memory CD4+ T cells sorted from blood. Stated subset: CD45RA-negative fraction.

CDR3 region: CASSYPGSYTEAFF. In DNA, the CDR3 is TGTGCCAGCAGTTATCCGGGATCCTACACTGAAGCTTTCTTT. The chain carries TRBV7-9 and TRBJ1-1; D gene ambiguous. The CDR3 extends over 14 amino acids. Germline V gene data show CDR1 as SEHNR and CDR2 as FQNEAQ (reference sequence). The V gene lost 6 bases and the J gene lost 3 bases, with 14 bases spanning the gap. Looking up the rest from reference TRBV7-9 and TRBJ1-1 gives the full variable domain: DTGVSQNPRHKITKRGQNVTFRCDPISEHNRLYWYRQTLGQGPEFLTYFQNEAQLEKSRLLSDRFSAERPKGSFSTLEIQRTEQGDSAMYLCASSYPGSYTEAFFGQGTRLTVV.